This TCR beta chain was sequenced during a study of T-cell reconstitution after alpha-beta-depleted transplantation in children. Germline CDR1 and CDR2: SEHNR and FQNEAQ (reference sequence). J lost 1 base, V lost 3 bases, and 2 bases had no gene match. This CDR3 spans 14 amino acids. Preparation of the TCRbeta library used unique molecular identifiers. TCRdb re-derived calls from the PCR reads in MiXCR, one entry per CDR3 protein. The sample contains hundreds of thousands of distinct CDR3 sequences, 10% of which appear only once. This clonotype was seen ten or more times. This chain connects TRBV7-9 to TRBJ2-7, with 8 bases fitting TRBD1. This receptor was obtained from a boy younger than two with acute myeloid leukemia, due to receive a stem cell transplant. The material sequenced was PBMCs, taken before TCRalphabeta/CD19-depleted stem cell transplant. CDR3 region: CASSLTGASYEQYF. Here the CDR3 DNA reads TGTGCCAGCAGCTTGACAGGGGCTTCCTACGAGCAGTACTTC.